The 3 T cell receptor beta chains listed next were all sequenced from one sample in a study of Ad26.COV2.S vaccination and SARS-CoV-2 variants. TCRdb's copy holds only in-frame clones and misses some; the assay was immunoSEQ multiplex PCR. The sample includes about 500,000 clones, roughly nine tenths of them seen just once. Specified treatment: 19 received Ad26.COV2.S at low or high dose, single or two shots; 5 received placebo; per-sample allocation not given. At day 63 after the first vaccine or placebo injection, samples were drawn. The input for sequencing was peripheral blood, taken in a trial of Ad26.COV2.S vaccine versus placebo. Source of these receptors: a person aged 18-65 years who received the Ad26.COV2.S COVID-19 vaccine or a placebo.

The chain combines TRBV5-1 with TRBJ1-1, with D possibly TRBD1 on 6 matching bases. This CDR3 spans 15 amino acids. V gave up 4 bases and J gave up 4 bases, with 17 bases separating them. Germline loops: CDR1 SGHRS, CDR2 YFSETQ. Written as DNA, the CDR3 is TGCGCCAGCAGCCCCGGGACACCTAGGGGCACTGAAGCTTTCTTT. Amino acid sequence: CASSPGTPRGTEAFF.

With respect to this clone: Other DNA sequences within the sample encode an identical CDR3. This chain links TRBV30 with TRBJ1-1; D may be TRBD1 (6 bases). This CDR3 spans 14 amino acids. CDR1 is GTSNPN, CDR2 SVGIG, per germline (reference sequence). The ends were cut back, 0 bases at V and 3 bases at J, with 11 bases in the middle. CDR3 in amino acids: CAWSVRGRDTEAFF. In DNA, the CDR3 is TGTGCCTGGAGTGTCAGGGGTCGGGACACTGAAGCTTTCTTT.

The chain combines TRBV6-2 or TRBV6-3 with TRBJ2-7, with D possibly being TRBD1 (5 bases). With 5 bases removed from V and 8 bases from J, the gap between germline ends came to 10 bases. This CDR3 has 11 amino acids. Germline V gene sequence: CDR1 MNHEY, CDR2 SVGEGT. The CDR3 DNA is TGTGCCAGCAGTGACCAGGGTCAGCAGTACTTC. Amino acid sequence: CASSDQGQQYF.